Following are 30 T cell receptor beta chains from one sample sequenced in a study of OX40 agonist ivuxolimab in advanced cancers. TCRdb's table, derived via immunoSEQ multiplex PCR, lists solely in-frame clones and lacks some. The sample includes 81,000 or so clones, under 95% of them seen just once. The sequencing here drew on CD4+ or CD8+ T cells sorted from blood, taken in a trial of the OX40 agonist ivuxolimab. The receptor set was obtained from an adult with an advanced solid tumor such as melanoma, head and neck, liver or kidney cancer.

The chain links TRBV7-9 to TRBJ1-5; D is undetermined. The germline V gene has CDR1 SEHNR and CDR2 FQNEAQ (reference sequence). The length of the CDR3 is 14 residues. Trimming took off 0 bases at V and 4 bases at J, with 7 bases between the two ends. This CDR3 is CASSLAWVNQPQHF. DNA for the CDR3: TGTGCCAGCAGCTTAGCGTGGGTTAATCAGCCCCAGCATTTT.

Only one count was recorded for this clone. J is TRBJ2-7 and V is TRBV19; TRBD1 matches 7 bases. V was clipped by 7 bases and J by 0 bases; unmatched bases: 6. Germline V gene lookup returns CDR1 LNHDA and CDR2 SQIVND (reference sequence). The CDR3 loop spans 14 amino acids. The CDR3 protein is CASTGDSSSYEQYF. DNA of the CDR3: TGTGCCAGTACAGGGGACAGCAGCTCCTACGAGCAGTACTTC.

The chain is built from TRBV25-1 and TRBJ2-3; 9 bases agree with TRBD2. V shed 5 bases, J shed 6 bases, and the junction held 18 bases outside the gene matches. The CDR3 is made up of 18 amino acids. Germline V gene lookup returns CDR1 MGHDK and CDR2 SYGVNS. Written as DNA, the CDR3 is TGTGCCAGCAGTCCCTTCGAAGGGGGGCTTAGCGGGAGTGATACGCAGTATTTT. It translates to CASSPFEGGLSGSDTQYF.

The CDR3 DNA is TGTGCCAGCAGCTTTGTTACAAGGGGCTCCTACAATGAGCAGTTCTTC. The encoded protein is CASSFVTRGSYNEQFF. The chain couples TRBV5-6 to TRBJ2-1; tentative D call: TRBD1 (5 bases). V shed 2 bases and J shed 0 bases, with 12 bases lying between them. Germline CDR1 is SGHDT and CDR2 is YYEEEE. This CDR3 has 16 residues.

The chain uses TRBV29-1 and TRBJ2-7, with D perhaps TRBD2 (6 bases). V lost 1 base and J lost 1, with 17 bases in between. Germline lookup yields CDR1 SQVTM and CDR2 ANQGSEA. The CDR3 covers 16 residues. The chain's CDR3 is CSVEGIGRGSSYEQYF. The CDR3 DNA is TGCAGCGTTGAAGGGATCGGGCGGGGCTCATCCTACGAGCAGTACTTC.

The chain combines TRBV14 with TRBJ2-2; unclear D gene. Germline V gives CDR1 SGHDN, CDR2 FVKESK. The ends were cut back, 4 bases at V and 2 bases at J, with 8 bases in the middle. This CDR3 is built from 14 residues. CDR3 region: CASSREENTGELFF. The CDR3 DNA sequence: TGTGCCAGCAGCCGAGAGGAAAACACCGGGGAGCTGTTTTTT.

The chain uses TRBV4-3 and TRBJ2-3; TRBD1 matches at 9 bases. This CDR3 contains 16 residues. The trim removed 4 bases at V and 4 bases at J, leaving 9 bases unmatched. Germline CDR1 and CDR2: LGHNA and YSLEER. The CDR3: CASSPSGTGRADTQYF. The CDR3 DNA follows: TGCGCCAGCAGCCCCTCCGGGACAGGGAGGGCAGATACGCAGTATTTT.

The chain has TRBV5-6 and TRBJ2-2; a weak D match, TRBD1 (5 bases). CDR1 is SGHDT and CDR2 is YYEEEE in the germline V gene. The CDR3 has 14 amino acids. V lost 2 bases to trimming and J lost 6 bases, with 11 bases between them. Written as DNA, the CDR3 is TGTGCCAGCAGCTTTGGTTCAGGGCCCGGGGAGCTGTTTTTT. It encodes CASSFGSGPGELFF.

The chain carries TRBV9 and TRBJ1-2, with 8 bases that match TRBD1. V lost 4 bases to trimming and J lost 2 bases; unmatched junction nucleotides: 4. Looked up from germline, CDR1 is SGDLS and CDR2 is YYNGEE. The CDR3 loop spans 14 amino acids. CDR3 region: CASSPGQGNYGYTF. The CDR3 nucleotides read TGTGCCAGCAGCCCCGGACAGGGCAACTATGGCTACACCTTC.

The CDR3 protein is CASSQGQFYEQYF. In DNA, the CDR3 is TGCGCCAGCAGCCAAGGGCAGTTCTACGAGCAGTACTTC. The chain carries TRBV4-1 and TRBJ2-7; D is uncertain. Trimming stripped 1 base from V and 3 bases from J, with 7 bases between. The CDR3 has 13 amino acids. Germline values: CDR1 MGHRA, CDR2 YSYEKL.

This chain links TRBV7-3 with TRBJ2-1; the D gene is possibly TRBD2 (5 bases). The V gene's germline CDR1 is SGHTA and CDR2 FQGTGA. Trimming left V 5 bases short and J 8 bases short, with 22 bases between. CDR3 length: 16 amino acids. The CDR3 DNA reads TGTGCCAGCAGCATCAGTCTAGCATACGCGGCGGATGAGCAGTTCTTC. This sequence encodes CASSISLAYAADEQFF.

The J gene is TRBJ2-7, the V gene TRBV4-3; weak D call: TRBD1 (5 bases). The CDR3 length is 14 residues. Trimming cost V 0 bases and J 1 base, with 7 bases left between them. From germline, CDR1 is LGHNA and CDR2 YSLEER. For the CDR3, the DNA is TGCGCCAGCAGCCAAGACAGGGATTCCTACGAGCAGTACTTC. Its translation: CASSQDRDSYEQYF.

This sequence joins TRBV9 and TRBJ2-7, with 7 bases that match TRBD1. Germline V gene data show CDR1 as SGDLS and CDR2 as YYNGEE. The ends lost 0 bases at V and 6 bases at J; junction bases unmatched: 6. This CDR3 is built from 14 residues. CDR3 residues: CASSVAPTGPEQYF. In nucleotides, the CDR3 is TGTGCCAGCAGCGTAGCCCCGACAGGGCCCGAGCAGTACTTC.

The CDR3 region has the DNA TGTGCCAGCAGCTTGGGGACAGGGGGCGGATCTGGCTACACCTTC. It is translated as CASSLGTGGGSGYTF. The chain joins TRBV5-6 to TRBJ1-2; 11 bases match TRBD1. Germline V gene data show CDR1 as SGHDT and CDR2 as YYEEEE. After removal of 0 bases from V and 7 bases from J, the junction contained 5 bases not matched to a gene. The CDR3 loop spans 15 amino acids.

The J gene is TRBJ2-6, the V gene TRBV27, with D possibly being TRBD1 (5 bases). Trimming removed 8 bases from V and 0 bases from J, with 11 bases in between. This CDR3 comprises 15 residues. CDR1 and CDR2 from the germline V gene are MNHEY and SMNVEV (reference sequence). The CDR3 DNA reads TGTGCCAGCGCCTCCAGGGACTCTGGGGCCAACGTCCTGACTTTC. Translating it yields CASASRDSGANVLTF.

The CDR3 spells CASSSTGYYTEAFF. CDR3 bases: TGTGCCAGTAGTTCGACAGGGTATTACACTGAAGCTTTCTTT. V gene TRBV19 combines with J gene TRBJ1-1; 7 nucleotides match TRBD1. J gave up 3 bases and V 5 bases, and 6 bases lay outside the gene matches. Germline lookup yields CDR1 LNHDA and CDR2 SQIVND (reference sequence). CDR3 length equals 14 residues. Full variable domain (outside the CDR3, taken from reference TRBV19 and TRBJ1-1): DGGITQSPKYLFRKEGQNVTLSCEQNLNHDAMYWYRQDPGQGLRLIYYSQIVNDFQKGDIAEGYSVSREKKESFPLTVTSAQKNPTAFYLCASSSTGYYTEAFFGQGTRLTVV.

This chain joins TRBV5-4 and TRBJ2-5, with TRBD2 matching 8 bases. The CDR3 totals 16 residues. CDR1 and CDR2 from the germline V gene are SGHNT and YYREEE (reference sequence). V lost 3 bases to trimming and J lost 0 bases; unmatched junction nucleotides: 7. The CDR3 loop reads CASSWSTSVYQETQYF. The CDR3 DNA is TGTGCCAGCAGCTGGTCGACTAGCGTGTACCAAGAGACCCAGTACTTC.

CDR3 sequence: CASSPPGLAGSYEQYF. Written as DNA, the CDR3 is TGTGCCAGCAGCCCCCCCGGATTAGCCGGGTCCTACGAGCAGTACTTC. This sequence joins TRBV7-9 and TRBJ2-5; D remains unclear. TRBJ2-7 explains the end of the DNA better; the J call may be wrong. Germline CDR1 and CDR2: SEHNR and FQNEAQ (reference sequence). The CDR3 is 16 amino acids.

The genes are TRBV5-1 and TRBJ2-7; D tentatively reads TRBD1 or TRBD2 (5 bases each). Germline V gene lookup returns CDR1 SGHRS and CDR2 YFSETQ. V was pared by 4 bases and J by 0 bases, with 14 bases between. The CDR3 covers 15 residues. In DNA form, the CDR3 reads TGCGCCAGCAGCCCCGGGACGGGGAGCTCCTACGAGCAGTACTTC. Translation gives CASSPGTGSSYEQYF.

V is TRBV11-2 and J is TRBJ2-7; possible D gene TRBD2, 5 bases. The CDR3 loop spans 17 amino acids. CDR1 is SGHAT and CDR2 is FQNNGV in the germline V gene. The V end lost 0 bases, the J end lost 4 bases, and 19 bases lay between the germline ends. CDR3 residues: CASSLDLAQSGVYEQYF. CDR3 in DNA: TGTGCCAGCAGCTTAGATCTAGCACAGTCAGGCGTATACGAGCAGTACTTC.

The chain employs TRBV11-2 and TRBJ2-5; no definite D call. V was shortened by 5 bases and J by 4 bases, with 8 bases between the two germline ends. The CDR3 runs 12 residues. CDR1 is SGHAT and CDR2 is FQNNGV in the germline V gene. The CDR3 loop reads CASSTTGETQYF. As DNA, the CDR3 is TGTGCCAGCAGCACTACGGGAGAGACCCAGTACTTC.

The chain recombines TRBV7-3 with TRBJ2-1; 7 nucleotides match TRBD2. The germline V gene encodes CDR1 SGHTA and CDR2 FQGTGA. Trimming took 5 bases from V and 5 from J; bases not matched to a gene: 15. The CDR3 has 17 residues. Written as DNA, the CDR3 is TGTGCCAGCAGCCCAGGGCGGGAGTGGAGGTATGACAATGAGCAGTTCTTC. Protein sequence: CASSPGREWRYDNEQFF.

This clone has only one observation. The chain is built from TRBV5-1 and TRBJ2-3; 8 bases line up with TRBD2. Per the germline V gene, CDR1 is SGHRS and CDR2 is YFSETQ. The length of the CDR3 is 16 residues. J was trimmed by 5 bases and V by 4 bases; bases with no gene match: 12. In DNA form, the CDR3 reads TGCGCCAGCAGCCCCGCCCCGGGGGGGCCAGGAGATACGCAGTATTTT. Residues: CASSPAPGGPGDTQYF.

The DNA for the CDR3 is TGTGCCAGCAGCGTAGAAGGGGGCACTGAAGCTTTCTTT. It codes for CASSVEGGTEAFF. V is TRBV9 and J is TRBJ1-1; D may be TRBD1 (6 bases). V lost 0 bases to trimming and J lost 4 bases, with 7 bases between them. Germline V gene data show CDR1 as SGDLS and CDR2 as YYNGEE. CDR3 length: 13 residues.

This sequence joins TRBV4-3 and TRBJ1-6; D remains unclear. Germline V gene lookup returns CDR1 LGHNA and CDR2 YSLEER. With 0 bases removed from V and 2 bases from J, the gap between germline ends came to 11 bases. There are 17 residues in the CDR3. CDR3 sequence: CASSQEAPTPYNSPLHF. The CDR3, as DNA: TGCGCCAGCAGCCAAGAGGCCCCAACACCCTATAATTCACCCCTCCACTTT.

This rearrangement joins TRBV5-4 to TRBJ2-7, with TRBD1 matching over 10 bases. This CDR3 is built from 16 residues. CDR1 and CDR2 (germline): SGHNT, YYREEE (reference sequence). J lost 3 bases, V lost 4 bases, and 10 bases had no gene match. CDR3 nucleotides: TGTGCCAGCAGCACGACAGGGGGCGCCCCACACTACGAGCAGTACTTC. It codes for CASSTTGGAPHYEQYF.

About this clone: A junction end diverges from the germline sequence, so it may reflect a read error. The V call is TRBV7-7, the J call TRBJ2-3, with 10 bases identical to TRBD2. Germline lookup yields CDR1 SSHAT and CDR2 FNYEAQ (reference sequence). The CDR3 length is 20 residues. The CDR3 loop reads CASRAWLGLAGEGITDTQYF. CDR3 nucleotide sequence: TGTGCTAGCAGAGCCTGGTTGGGCCTAGCGGGAGAGGGAATCACAGATACGCAGTATTTT.

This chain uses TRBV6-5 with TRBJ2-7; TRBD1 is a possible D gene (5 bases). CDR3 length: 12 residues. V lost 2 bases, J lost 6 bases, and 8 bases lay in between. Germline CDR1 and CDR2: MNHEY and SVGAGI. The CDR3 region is CASSYGASEQYF. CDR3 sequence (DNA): TGTGCCAGCAGTTACGGGGCCTCCGAGCAGTACTTC.

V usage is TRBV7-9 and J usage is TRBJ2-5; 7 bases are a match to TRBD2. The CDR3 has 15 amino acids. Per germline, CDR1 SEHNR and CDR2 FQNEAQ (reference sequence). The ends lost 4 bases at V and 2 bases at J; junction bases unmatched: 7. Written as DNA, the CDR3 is TGTGCCAGCAGCTCCGTAGCGGGCCAGCAAGAGACCCAGTACTTC. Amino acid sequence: CASSSVAGQQETQYF.

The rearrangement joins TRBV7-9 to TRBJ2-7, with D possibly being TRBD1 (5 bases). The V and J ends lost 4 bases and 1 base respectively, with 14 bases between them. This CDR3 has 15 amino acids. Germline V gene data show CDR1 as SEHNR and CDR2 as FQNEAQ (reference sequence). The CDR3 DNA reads TGTGCCAGCAGCTCCTATGACAGTGGTTCCTACGAGCAGTACTTC. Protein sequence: CASSSYDSGSYEQYF. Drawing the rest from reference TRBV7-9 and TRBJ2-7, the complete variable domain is DTGVSQNPRHKITKRGQNVTFRCDPISEHNRLYWYRQTLGQGPEFLTYFQNEAQLEKSRLLSDRFSAERPKGSFSTLEIQRTEQGDSAMYLCASSSYDSGSYEQYFGPGTRLTVT.